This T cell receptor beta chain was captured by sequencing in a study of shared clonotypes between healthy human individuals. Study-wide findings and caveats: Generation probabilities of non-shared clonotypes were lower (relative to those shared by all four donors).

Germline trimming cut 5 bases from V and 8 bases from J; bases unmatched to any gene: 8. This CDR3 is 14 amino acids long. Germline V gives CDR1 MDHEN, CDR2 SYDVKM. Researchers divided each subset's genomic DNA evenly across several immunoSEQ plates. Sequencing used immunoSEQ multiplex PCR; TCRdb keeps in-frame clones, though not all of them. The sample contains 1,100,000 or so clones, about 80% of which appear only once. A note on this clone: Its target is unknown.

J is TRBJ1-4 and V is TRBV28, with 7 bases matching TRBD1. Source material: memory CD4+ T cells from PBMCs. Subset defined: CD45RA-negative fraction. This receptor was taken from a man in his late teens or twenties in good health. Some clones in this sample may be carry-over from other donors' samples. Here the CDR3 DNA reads TGTGCCAGCAGTCCGAGACAGGGACGAGAAAAACTGTTTTTT. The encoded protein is CASSPRQGREKLFF.